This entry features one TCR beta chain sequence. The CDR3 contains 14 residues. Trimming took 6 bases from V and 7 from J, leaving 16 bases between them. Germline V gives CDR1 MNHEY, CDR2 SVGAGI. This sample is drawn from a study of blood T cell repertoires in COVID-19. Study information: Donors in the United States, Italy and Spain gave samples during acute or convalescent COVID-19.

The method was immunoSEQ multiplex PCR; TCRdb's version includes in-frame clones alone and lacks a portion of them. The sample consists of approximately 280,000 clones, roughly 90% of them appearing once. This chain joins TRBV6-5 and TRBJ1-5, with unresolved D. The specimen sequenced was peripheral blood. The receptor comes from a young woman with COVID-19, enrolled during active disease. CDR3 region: CASSRERVGQPQHF. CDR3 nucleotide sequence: TGTGCCAGCAGCCGAGAGAGGGTGGGGCAGCCCCAGCATTTT.